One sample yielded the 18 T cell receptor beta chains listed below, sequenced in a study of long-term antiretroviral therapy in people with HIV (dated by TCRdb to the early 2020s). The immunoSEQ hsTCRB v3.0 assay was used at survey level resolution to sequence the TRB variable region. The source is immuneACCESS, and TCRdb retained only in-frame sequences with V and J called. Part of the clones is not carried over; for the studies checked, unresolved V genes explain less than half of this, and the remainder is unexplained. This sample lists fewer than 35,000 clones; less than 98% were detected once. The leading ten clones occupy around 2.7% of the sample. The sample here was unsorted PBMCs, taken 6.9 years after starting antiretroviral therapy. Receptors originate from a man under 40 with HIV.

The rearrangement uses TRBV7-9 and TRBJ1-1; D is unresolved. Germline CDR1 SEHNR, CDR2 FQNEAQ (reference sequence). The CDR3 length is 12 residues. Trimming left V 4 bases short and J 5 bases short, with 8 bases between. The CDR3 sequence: CASSSRITEAFF. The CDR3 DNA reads TGTGCCAGCAGCTCCCGGATAACTGAAGCTTTCTTT. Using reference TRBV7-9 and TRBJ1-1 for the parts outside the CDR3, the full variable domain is DTGVSQNPRHKITKRGQNVTFRCDPISEHNRLYWYRQTLGQGPEFLTYFQNEAQLEKSRLLSDRFSAERPKGSFSTLEIQRTEQGDSAMYLCASSSRITEAFFGQGTRLTVV.

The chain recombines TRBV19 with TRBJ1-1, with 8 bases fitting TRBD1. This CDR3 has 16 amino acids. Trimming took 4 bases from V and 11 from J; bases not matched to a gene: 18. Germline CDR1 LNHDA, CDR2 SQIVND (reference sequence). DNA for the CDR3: TGTGCCAGTAGTACCCCTAGGTCAGGGGGCTCACAATATGCTTTCTTT. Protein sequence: CASSTPRSGGSQYAFF.

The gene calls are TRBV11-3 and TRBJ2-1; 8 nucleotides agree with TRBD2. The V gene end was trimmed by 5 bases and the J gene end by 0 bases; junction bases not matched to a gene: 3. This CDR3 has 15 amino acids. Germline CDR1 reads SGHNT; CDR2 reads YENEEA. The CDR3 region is CASSLAGGSYNEQFF. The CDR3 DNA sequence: TGTGCCAGCAGCCTAGCGGGCGGCTCCTACAATGAGCAGTTCTTC.

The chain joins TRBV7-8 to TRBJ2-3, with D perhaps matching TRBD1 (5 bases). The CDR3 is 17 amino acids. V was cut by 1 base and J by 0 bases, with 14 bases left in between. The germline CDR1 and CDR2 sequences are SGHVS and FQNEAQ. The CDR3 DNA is TGTGCCAGCAGCTTAGAGTGGGGCTGGCCTAGCACAGATACGCAGTATTTT. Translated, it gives CASSLEWGWPSTDTQYF.

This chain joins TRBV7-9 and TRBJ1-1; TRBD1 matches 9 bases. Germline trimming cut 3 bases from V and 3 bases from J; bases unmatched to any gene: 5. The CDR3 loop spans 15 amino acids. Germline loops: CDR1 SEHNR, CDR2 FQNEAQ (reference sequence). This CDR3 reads CASSLLRQGDTEAFF. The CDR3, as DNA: TGTGCCAGCAGCTTGCTTCGACAGGGGGACACTGAAGCTTTCTTT.

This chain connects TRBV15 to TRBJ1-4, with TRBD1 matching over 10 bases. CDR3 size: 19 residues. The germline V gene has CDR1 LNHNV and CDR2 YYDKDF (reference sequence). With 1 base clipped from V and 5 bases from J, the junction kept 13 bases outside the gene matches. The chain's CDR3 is CATSRVTGTGELGNEKLFF. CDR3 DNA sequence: TGTGCCACCAGCAGAGTCACCGGGACAGGGGAATTGGGGAATGAAAAACTGTTTTTT.

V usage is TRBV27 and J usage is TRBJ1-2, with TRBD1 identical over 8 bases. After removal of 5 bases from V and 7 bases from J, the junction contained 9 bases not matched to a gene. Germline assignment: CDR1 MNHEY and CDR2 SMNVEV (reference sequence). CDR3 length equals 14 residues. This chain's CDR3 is CASSLADRVGGYTF. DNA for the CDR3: TGTGCCAGCAGTCTAGCGGACAGGGTTGGTGGCTACACCTTC.

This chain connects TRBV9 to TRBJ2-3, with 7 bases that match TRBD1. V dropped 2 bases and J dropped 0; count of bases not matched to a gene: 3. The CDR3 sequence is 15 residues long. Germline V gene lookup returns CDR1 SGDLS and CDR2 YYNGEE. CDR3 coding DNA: TGTGCCAGCAGCGTCTGGGACAGCAGCACAGATACGCAGTATTTT. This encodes CASSVWDSSTDTQYF.

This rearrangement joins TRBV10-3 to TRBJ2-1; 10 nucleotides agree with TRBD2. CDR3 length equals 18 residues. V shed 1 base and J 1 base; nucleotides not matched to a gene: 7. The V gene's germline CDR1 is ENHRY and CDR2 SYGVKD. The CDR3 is CAISEYELAGVSYNEQFF. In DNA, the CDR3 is TGTGCCATCAGTGAGTACGAGCTAGCGGGAGTGTCCTACAATGAGCAGTTCTTC.

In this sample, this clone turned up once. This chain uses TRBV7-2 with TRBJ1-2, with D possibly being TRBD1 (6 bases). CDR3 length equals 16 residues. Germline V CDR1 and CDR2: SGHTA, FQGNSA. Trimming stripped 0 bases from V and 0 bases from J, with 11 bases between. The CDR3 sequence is CASSLAGGASNYGYTF. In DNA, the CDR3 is TGTGCCAGCAGCTTAGCGGGGGGCGCTTCTAACTATGGCTACACCTTC.

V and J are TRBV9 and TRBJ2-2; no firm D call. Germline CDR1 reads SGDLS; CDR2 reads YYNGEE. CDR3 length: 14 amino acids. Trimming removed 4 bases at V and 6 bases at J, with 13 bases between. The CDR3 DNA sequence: TGTGCCAGCAGCCCCCTGGCGGAAGCCGGGGAGCTGTTTTTT. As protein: CASSPLAEAGELFF.

The CDR3 nucleotides read TGTGCCAGCAGCGTAGATCTGGTTTCCTACGAGCAGTACTTC. It specifies CASSVDLVSYEQYF. The chain is built from TRBV9 and TRBJ2-7, with unresolved D. CDR1 and CDR2 (germline): SGDLS, YYNGEE. The V end was cut by 0 bases, the J end by 1 base, with 8 bases between. CDR3 length equals 14 residues.

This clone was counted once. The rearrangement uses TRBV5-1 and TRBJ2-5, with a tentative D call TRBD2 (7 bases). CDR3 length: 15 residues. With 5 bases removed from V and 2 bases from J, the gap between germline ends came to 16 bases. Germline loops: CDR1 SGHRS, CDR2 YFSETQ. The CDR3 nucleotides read TGCGCCAGCAGTACAGTCAGCGGGACACAAGAGACCCAGTACTTC. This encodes CASSTVSGTQETQYF.

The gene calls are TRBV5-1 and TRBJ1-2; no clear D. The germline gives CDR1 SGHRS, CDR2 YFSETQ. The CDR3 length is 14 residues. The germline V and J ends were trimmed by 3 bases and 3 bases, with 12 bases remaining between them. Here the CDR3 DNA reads TGCGCCAGCAGCTCTCGGACCGAGGACTATGGCTACACCTTC. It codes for CASSSRTEDYGYTF.

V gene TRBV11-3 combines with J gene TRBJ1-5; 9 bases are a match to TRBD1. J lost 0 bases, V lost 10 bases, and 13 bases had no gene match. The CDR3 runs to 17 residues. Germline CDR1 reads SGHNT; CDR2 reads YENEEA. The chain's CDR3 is CATRPRDRAFSNQPQHF. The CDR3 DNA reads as TGTGCCACGCGACCCCGGGACAGGGCTTTTAGCAATCAGCCCCAGCATTTT. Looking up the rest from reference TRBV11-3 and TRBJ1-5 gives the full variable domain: EAGVVQSPRYKIIEKKQPVAFWCNPISGHNTLYWYLQNLGQGPELLIRYENEEAVDDSQLPKDRFSAERLKGVDSTLKIQPAELGDSAVYLCATRPRDRAFSNQPQHFGDGTRLSIL.

CDR3 loop: CASSQDRGRGEKLFF. DNA for the CDR3: TGCGCCAGCAGCCAAGACAGGGGGCGCGGTGAAAAACTGTTTTTT. J is TRBJ1-4 and V is TRBV4-3; TRBD1 matches 8 bases. Germline V gene data show CDR1 as LGHNA and CDR2 as YSLEER. V lost 0 bases, J lost 7 bases, and 4 bases stayed unmatched. This CDR3 region has 15 residues.

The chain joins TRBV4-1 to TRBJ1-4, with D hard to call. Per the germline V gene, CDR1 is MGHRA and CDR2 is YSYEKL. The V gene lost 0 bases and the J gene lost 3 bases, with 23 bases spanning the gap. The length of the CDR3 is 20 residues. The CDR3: CASSQDRVSGVLGANEKLFF. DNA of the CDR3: TGCGCCAGCAGCCAAGATCGGGTTTCCGGGGTCCTTGGGGCTAATGAAAAACTGTTTTTT.

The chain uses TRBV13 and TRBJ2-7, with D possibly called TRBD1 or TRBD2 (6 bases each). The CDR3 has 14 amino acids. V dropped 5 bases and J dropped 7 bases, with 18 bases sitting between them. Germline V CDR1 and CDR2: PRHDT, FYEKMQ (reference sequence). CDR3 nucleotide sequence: TGTGCCAGCAGCCCTTTGGAGGGGGGTAGGGAGCAGTACTTC. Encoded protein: CASSPLEGGREQYF.